This TCR beta chain was captured by sequencing in a study of CD8+ T cells in alopecia areata. For the study at large: Each day, treated patients took oral tofacitinib twice, at 5 to 10 mg per dose.

This clone was found once. RNA was isolated and reverse transcribed to cDNA, the sequencing template. This table comes from immunoSEQ multiplex PCR, and its TCRdb copy is limited to in-frame clones, with some not included. The data hold 150,000 to 200,000 clones, with approximately 57% observed a single time. The sample's treatment: oral pan-JAK inhibitor, 5-10 mg twice daily. Researchers took lesional scalp punch biopsies and peripheral blood from people who were alopecia areata patients. This TCR was sampled from a human donor with alopecia areata. Sequences were derived from CD4+ T cells sorted from blood, sampled at week 24, from a patient treated with tofacitinib.

The CDR3 spells CASSSSGLAQVNEQFF. CDR3 nucleotide sequence: TGTGCCAGCAGCTCCTCCGGGTTAGCGCAAGTCAATGAGCAGTTCTTC. The chain joins TRBV7-7 to TRBJ2-1, with a tentative D call TRBD2 (5 bases). The germline V gene encodes CDR1 SSHAT and CDR2 FNYEAQ (reference sequence). The V and J ends lost 4 bases and 6 bases respectively, with 19 bases between them. There are 16 residues in the CDR3.